A selection of T cell receptor beta chains follows, all from one sample in a study of cytomegalovirus exposure and HLA in healthy donors. Clones were read by immunoSEQ multiplex PCR, and TCRdb kept only the in-frame ones, dropping some. The sample table includes roughly 220,000 clones. Sequenced: PBMCs. The receptors originated from a girl aged 2 to 9 in good health and CMV-seropositive. The CDR3 runs from the conserved cysteine through the conserved F or W. A D gene is named only where the DNA matches it firmly.

V gene	J gene	D gene	CDR3 protein	CDR3 DNA
TRBV7-2	TRBJ2-2	-	CASSLGWRAANTGELFF	TGTGCCAGCAGCTTAGGGTGGCGAGCGGCGAACACCGGGGAGCTGTTTTTT
TRBV27	TRBJ2-1	-	CASSFASNEQFF	TGTGCCAGCAGTTTTGCTAGTAATGAGCAGTTCTTC
TRBV7-3	TRBJ2-7	-	CASSLMPGLGEQYF	TGTGCCAGCAGCTTAATGCCAGGGTTAGGCGAGCAGTACTTC
TRBV5-4	TRBJ2-7	-	CASSLVTSHEQYF	TGTGCCAGCAGCTTGGTAACTAGTCACGAGCAGTACTTC
TRBV27	TRBJ2-7	TRBD1	CASSGGLLDRGRYEQYF	TGTGCCAGCAGTGGGGGACTATTGGACAGGGGGCGATACGAGCAGTACTTC
TRBV9	TRBJ2-7	TRBD1	CASSPGTGAYEQYF	TGTGCCAGCAGCCCCGGGACAGGGGCCTACGAGCAGTACTTC
TRBV5-4	TRBJ1-1	TRBD1	CASSLGDRVVTEAFF	TGTGCCAGCAGCTTGGGAGACAGGGTGGTCACTGAAGCTTTCTTT
TRBV28	TRBJ2-2	-	CASTWNWQANTGELFF	TGTGCCAGCACCTGGAATTGGCAGGCGAACACCGGGGAGCTGTTTTTT
TRBV28	TRBJ2-3	-	CASTEAGLHSNTDTQYF	TGTGCCAGCACGGAGGCGGGACTCCATTCAAACACAGATACGCAGTATTTT
TRBV28	TRBJ2-1	TRBD2	CASSATAGGGNEQFF	TGTGCCAGCAGTGCAACAGCGGGAGGAGGTAATGAGCAGTTCTTC
TRBV4-1	TRBJ2-5	TRBD2	CASSQDRSGRQETQYF	TGCGCCAGCAGCCAAGATCGCAGCGGGAGACAAGAGACCCAGTACTTC
TRBV6-5	TRBJ2-1	TRBD1	CASSRRDRYNEQFF	TGTGCCAGCAGCCGCCGGGACAGATACAATGAGCAGTTCTTC
TRBV7-9	TRBJ2-1	-	CASSRYTGKNEQFF	TGTGCCAGCAGCAGATATACAGGGAAAAATGAGCAGTTCTTC
TRBV7-3	TRBJ1-1	-	CASSLKGRRPPGTEAFF	TGTGCCAGCAGCTTAAAGGGTCGACGTCCTCCGGGGACTGAAGCTTTCTTT
TRBV18	TRBJ2-7	-	CASSPGAGYEQYF	TGTGCCAGCTCACCAGGGGCCGGGTACGAGCAGTACTTC
TRBV28	TRBJ1-1	TRBD1	CASSLWTGGAVDTEAFF	TGTGCCAGCAGTTTATGGACAGGGGGCGCCGTGGATACTGAAGCTTTCTTT
TRBV7-9	TRBJ2-7	TRBD1	CASSKGQNYEQYF	TGTGCCAGCAGCAAGGGACAGAACTACGAGCAGTACTTC
TRBV30	TRBJ1-2	-	CAWSPKGNDALIYGYTF	TGTGCCTGGAGTCCCAAGGGGAACGACGCCCTTATTTATGGCTACACCTTC
TRBV7-9	TRBJ1-2	-	CASSLPAVENNYGYTF	TGTGCCAGCAGCTTACCCGCGGTTGAAAATAACTATGGCTACACCTTC
TRBV29-1	TRBJ2-7	-	CSVEPRPGYEQYF	TGCAGCGTTGAACCCCGACCAGGCTACGAGCAGTACTTC
TRBV29-1	TRBJ2-5	-	CSAVEGETQYF	TGCAGCGCTGTGGAGGGAGAGACCCAGTACTTC
TRBV6-1	TRBJ1-4	TRBD1	CASSEFSLQGATPSYEKLFF	TGTGCCAGCAGTGAATTCTCCCTCCAGGGGGCGACCCCATCCTACGAAAAACTGTTTTTT
TRBV7-9	TRBJ2-7	TRBD1	CASSLGRRDSPYEQYF	TGTGCCAGCAGCTTAGGGAGAAGGGACAGTCCCTACGAGCAGTACTTC
TRBV7-6	TRBJ2-3	-	CASSPGTGTDTQYF	TGTGCCAGCAGCCCCGGGACTGGCACAGATACGCAGTATTTT
TRBV10-2	TRBJ2-1	TRBD2	CASSVSGSVNEQFF	TGCGCCAGCAGTGTCAGCGGGAGTGTCAATGAGCAGTTCTTC
TRBV27	TRBJ1-2	-	CASSPQGWGGYTF	TGTGCCAGCAGTCCCCAGGGGTGGGGAGGCTACACCTTC
TRBV7-7	TRBJ2-3	-	CASSAGSRDTQYF	TGTGCCAGCAGCGCCGGGAGCCGTGATACGCAGTATTTT
TRBV27	TRBJ1-2	-	CASSYLLGAQVYGYTF	TGTGCCAGCAGCTATCTCCTGGGGGCGCAGGTCTATGGCTACACCTTC
TRBV14	TRBJ1-1	-	CASSQVRGMGTEAFF	TGTGCCAGCAGCCAAGTTCGGGGAATGGGGACTGAAGCTTTCTTT
TRBV29-1	TRBJ2-3	-	CSVEDPPGDTQYF	TGCAGCGTTGAAGACCCCCCAGGGGATACGCAGTATTTT
TRBV7-9	TRBJ2-1	TRBD2	CASSLRTSGGYNEQFF	TGTGCCAGCAGCTTACGGACTAGCGGGGGCTACAATGAGCAGTTCTTC
TRBV27	TRBJ2-7	-	CASSLGRGYEQYF	TGTGCCAGCAGTTTAGGCAGGGGATACGAGCAGTACTTC
TRBV7-3	TRBJ2-5	TRBD2	CASIPSGLQETQYF	TGTGCCAGCATCCCTAGCGGTTTGCAAGAGACCCAGTACTTC
TRBV5-1	TRBJ2-3	-	CASSLGGALTTDTQYF	TGCGCCAGCAGCTTGGGTGGGGCGCTTACCACAGATACGCAGTATTTT
TRBV5-6	TRBJ2-7	TRBD1	CASSYGTARGPYEQYF	TGTGCCAGCAGCTACGGGACAGCCCGTGGGCCCTACGAGCAGTACTTC
TRBV29-1	TRBJ2-7	TRBD1	CSVEGRGLSEQYF	TGCAGCGTTGAGGGCAGGGGGCTTAGCGAGCAGTACTTC
TRBV30	TRBJ1-5	TRBD1	CAWGQEDQPQHF	TGTGCCTGGGGACAGGAAGATCAGCCCCAGCATTTT
TRBV7-8	TRBJ2-1	-	CASSFGVQGWYNEQFF	TGTGCCAGCAGCTTTGGCGTGCAGGGTTGGTACAATGAGCAGTTCTTC
TRBV28	TRBJ2-7	-	CASSLTGEQYF	TGTGCCAGCAGTCTTACCGGGGAACAGTACTTC
TRBV5-1	TRBJ2-7	-	CASSLSPSLQGTPHYEQYF	TGCGCCAGCAGCTTGTCCCCGAGCCTACAGGGGACTCCACACTACGAGCAGTACTTC
TRBV5-1	TRBJ2-7	TRBD1	CASSSGTGGYEQYF	TGCGCCAGCAGCTCCGGGACAGGAGGATACGAGCAGTACTTC
TRBV5-1	TRBJ2-3	-	CASSLAAGASDTQYF	TGCGCCAGCAGCTTGGCCGCGGGGGCTTCAGATACGCAGTATTTT
TRBV10-3	TRBJ2-2	-	CAITKDWTNTGELFF	TGTGCCATCACCAAGGACTGGACGAACACCGGGGAGCTGTTTTTT
TRBV28	TRBJ2-7	TRBD2	CASSSGTSGSSYEQYF	TGTGCCAGCAGCTCGGGGACTAGCGGGAGCTCCTACGAGCAGTACTTC
TRBV5-1	TRBJ1-1	-	CASSWGQNTEAFF	TGCGCCAGCAGCTGGGGACAGAACACTGAAGCTTTCTTT
TRBV11-2	TRBJ2-5	TRBD2	CASSATSGRETQYF	TGTGCCAGCAGCGCTACTAGCGGGCGCGAGACCCAGTACTTC
TRBV6-5	TRBJ1-5	-	CASSPRDILQPQHF	TGTGCCAGCAGTCCCCGGGACATTTTACAGCCCCAGCATTTT
TRBV6-1	TRBJ2-2	-	CASRLESINTGELFF	TGTGCCAGCAGGTTGGAGAGTATTAACACCGGGGAGCTGTTTTTT
TRBV2	TRBJ2-7	TRBD1	CATTGQGVIYEQYF	TGTGCCACCACCGGACAGGGGGTGATCTACGAGCAGTACTTC
TRBV6-1	TRBJ1-2	-	CATPAHSFNYGYTF	TGTGCCACCCCCGCACACAGTTTTAACTATGGCTACACCTTC
TRBV6-4	TRBJ2-7	-	CASIKELPRSYEQYF	TGTGCCAGCATTAAAGAACTCCCTCGCTCCTACGAGCAGTACTTC
TRBV6-1	TRBJ2-3	-	CATGQGTQYF	TGTGCCACCGGCCAGGGTACGCAGTATTTT
TRBV28	TRBJ1-4	-	CASSYGGATNEKLFF	TGTGCCAGCAGTTATGGCGGGGCAACTAATGAAAAACTGTTTTTT